This T cell receptor beta chain was identified in a study of blood T cell repertoires in COVID-19. Study at large: Collection of acute and convalescent COVID-19 samples took place in the United States, Italy and Spain. PBMCs, B-cell-depleted T cells, or T cells were the source of the cDNA or gDNA that made up the material.

In the authors' workflow: It was from reference gene primer amplification that nucleated cell counts were estimated. Sequencing was performed with immunoSEQ multiplex PCR; in TCRdb, only in-frame clones are kept and a portion is missing. The V and J calls and clone size were taken over from that table, and D and trimming were inferred from the DNA. The sample carries 150,000 or so clones, over 60% recorded once. The V gene end was trimmed by 1 base and the J gene end by 1 base; junction bases not matched to a gene: 4. The CDR3 runs 17 residues. Looked up from germline, CDR1 is SEHNR and CDR2 is FQNEAQ (reference sequence).

This chain links TRBV7-9 with TRBJ2-3, with 11 nucleotides matching TRBD2. The sample consisted of peripheral blood. The sequence was obtained from a woman aged 80 or over with active or convalescent COVID-19. The CDR3 reads CASSLGLAGSRTDTQYF. The CDR3 nucleotides are TGTGCCAGCAGCTTAGGACTAGCGGGGAGCCGCACAGATACGCAGTATTTT.